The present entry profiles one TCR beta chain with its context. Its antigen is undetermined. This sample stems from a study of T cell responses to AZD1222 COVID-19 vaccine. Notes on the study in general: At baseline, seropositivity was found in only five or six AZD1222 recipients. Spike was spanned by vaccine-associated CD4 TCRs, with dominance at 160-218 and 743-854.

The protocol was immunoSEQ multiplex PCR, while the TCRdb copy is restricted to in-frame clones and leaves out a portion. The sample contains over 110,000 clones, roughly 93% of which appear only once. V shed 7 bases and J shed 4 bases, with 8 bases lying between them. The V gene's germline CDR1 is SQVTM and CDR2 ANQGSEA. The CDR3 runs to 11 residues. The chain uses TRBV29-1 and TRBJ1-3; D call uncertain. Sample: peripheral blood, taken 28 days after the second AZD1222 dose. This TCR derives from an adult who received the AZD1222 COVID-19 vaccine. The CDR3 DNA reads TGCAGCGGGGTGGAGGGAAACACCATATATTTT. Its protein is CSGVEGNTIYF.